These T cell receptor beta chains were read from a single sample in a study of breast tumors, draining lymph nodes, adjacent tissues. Each CDR3 protein gets one entry after TCRdb re-called the multiplex PCR reads with MiXCR. The table has 150,000 to 200,000 distinct CDR3 sequences, roughly a third seen once; the top ten hold around 4.5%. Specimen: axillary lymph node tissue. These receptors were taken from a female donor with breast cancer. Some clones in this sample may be carry-over from other donors' samples. Each CDR3 is given with its conserved first and last residue. A D gene is named only where the DNA matches it firmly. The size field is filled for only some rows; it gives once, few, many or a size class.

CDR3nt,CDR3aa,d_gene,j_gene,abundance,v_gene
TGTGCCAGCAGCGCGCCTAGCGGGAACACCGGGGAGCTGTTTTTT,CASSAPSGNTGELFF,TRBD2,TRBJ2-2,.,TRBV28
TGTGCCAGCGCGACGGGACGGCTCTCTGGGGCCAACGTCCTGACTTTC,CASATGRLSGANVLTF,.,TRBJ2-6,.,TRBV6-5
TGTGCCAGCAGCTCGGATCTGGGGGGTAATGAAAAACTGTTTTTT,CASSSDLGGNEKLFF,.,TRBJ1-4,many,TRBV7-9
TGTGCCAGCAGACCACAGGGGGGATCCTACAATGAGCAGTTCTTC,CASRPQGGSYNEQFF,TRBD1,TRBJ2-1,many,TRBV7-3
TGTGCCAGCAGCTTCACTAGCAGCTTCACAGATACGCAGTATTTT,CASSFTSSFTDTQYF,.,TRBJ2-3,many,TRBV7-9
TGTGCCAGCCAGTACCTCACAGATACGCAGTATTTT,CASQYLTDTQYF,.,TRBJ2-3,many,TRBV7-9
TGTGCCAGCAGGGAGACAGGCTTGGGAACCCAGTACTTC,CASRETGLGTQYF,.,TRBJ2-5,.,TRBV13
TGTGCCAGTAGCTGGACAGGGTTGAGCAATCAGCCCCAGCATTTT,CASSWTGLSNQPQHF,TRBD1,TRBJ1-5,many,TRBV19
TGCGCCAGCAGCCAAGATCCCAGACTACCGACCGGGGAGCTGTTTTTT,CASSQDPRLPTGELFF,.,TRBJ2-2,.,TRBV4-1
TGTGCCAGCAGCTTAGATGAGGGGTTCGAGCAGTACTTC,CASSLDEGFEQYF,.,TRBJ2-7,many,TRBV11-2
TGCAGTGCTAGCGAGGTAGCCAAAAACATTCAGTACTTC,CSASEVAKNIQYF,.,TRBJ2-4,.,TRBV20-1
TGTGCCAGCAGTCCAACGCTCGGGTCCGAGCAGTACTTC,CASSPTLGSEQYF,.,TRBJ2-7,many,TRBV7-3
TGTGCCGGCAGCCAACAGAGCTCTGGAAACGCCATATATTTT,CAGSQQSSGNAIYF,.,TRBJ1-3,.,TRBV7-2
TGCAGTGTTTCGCGGGATGGACAGGGTTTGAGGAACACCATATATTTT,CSVSRDGQGLRNTIYF,TRBD1,TRBJ1-3,.,TRBV20-1
TGCGCCAGCAGCCAAGTCAGCTACAATGAGCAGTTCTTC,CASSQVSYNEQFF,.,TRBJ2-1,many,TRBV4-1
TGTGCCAGCACACACCGGGACTTCGGAGGCGACGAGCAGTACTTC,CASTHRDFGGDEQYF,.,TRBJ2-7,.,TRBV6-6
TGTGCCTTCGGGAGCGGGAGTTACGAGCAGTACTTC,CAFGSGSYEQYF,TRBD2,TRBJ2-7,many,TRBV5-4
TGCAGTGCTATTGGACAGTCCTCTGGAAACACCATATATTTT,CSAIGQSSGNTIYF,.,TRBJ1-3,many,TRBV20-1
TGTGCCAGCAGTTATTCCGTCGCCGGTAATGAAAAACTGTTTTTT,CASSYSVAGNEKLFF,.,TRBJ1-4,many,TRBV6-6
TGCAGTGCTAGGCGGACAGGGACGTTCGAGCAGTACTTC,CSARRTGTFEQYF,TRBD1,TRBJ2-7,many,TRBV20-1
TGTGCCACCAGTGAACCGACAGGGACGGGGGAAAAACTGTTTTTT,CATSEPTGTGEKLFF,TRBD1,TRBJ1-4,many,TRBV24-1
TGTGCCAGCAGCTTACCCCTTCCAGCGAACACCGGGGAGCTGTTTTTT,CASSLPLPANTGELFF,.,TRBJ2-2,many,TRBV5-8
TGTGCCAGCAGCGAAATGGCGGGGAGGTACCAAGAGACCCAGTACTTC,CASSEMAGRYQETQYF,.,TRBJ2-5,.,TRBV3-1
TGTGCCAGCAGCGTAGAGGGTTGGGGGGGCAGCACCGGGGAGCTGTTTTTT,CASSVEGWGGSTGELFF,.,TRBJ2-2,many,TRBV9
TGTGCCAGCACCACCCAACAGGGGGCAGGGACAGATACGCAGTATTTT,CASTTQQGAGTDTQYF,TRBD1,TRBJ2-3,many,TRBV7-9
TGTGCCAGTCTATGGGCGGGAGGGGAGTACACAGATACGCAGTATTTT,CASLWAGGEYTDTQYF,TRBD2,TRBJ2-3,.,TRBV28
TGCGCCAGCAGCCAAGGGCCTAGCGGGGGTCTCACGGATACGCAGTATTTT,CASSQGPSGGLTDTQYF,TRBD2,TRBJ2-3,.,TRBV4-1
TGCAGTGCTAGGTGGAGCGGGAGACCACAAGAGACCCAGTACTTC,CSARWSGRPQETQYF,TRBD2,TRBJ2-5,many,TRBV20-1
TGTGCCAGCAGCTTCATGCTACAAGGCCGAAATGAGCCGTTCTTC,CASSFMLQGRNEPFF,.,TRBJ2-1,.,TRBV9
TGTGCCAGCAGACGCGGGGGCGGATACTACGAGCAGTACTTC,CASRRGGGYYEQYF,.,TRBJ2-7,few,TRBV6-5
TGCAGCGTTGTCCACAGGGCGAACACCGGGGAGCTGTTTTTT,CSVVHRANTGELFF,.,TRBJ2-2,many,TRBV29-1
TGTGCCAGCAGCCAAGTTGTACGGAACACTGAAGCTTTCTTT,CASSQVVRNTEAFF,.,TRBJ1-1,.,TRBV4-2
TGTGCCAGCAGTAATCAGGGCTATGGCTACACCTTC,CASSNQGYGYTF,.,TRBJ1-2,.,TRBV27
TGTGCCAGCAGTTTTGGGGGGGGCTCTAGCACAGATACGCAGTATTTT,CASSFGGGSSTDTQYF,.,TRBJ2-3,many,TRBV12-3/TRBV12-4
TGTGCCAGCAGTGAGTACAGGGCCTACGAGCAGTACTTC,CASSEYRAYEQYF,.,TRBJ2-7,once,TRBV2
TGCAGTGCCACAGGGGGCGGGTATGGCTACACCTTC,CSATGGGYGYTF,TRBD1,TRBJ1-2,many,TRBV20-1
TGCAGTGCGTCCAACCAACGCACCTACTCCGAGCAGTACTTC,CSASNQRTYSEQYF,.,TRBJ2-7,.,TRBV20-1
TGCGCCAGCAGCCCTTATTCTAGCTATGCTGAAGCTTTCTTT,CASSPYSSYAEAFF,.,TRBJ1-1,.,TRBV5-1
TGTGCCAGCAGCTTAGGTTCCGGGACGGGACAAGAGACCCAGTACTTC,CASSLGSGTGQETQYF,.,TRBJ2-5,many,TRBV7-9
TGTGCCAGCAGTCACTCTTTGGCTTATAGCAATCAGCCCCAGCATTTT,CASSHSLAYSNQPQHF,.,TRBJ1-5,many,TRBV6-6
TGTGCCACCCATACTGAAGCTTTCTTT,CATHTEAFF,.,TRBJ1-1,few,TRBV7-9
TGTGCCAGCAGCTTAGAGGGACTAGAGGGCGATGAGCAGTTCTTC,CASSLEGLEGDEQFF,TRBD2,TRBJ2-1,many,TRBV11-3
TGTGCCAGCACAACTAGCGGGAGTGCTAGCACAGATACGCAGTATTTT,CASTTSGSASTDTQYF,TRBD2,TRBJ2-3,.,TRBV2
TGTGCCAGCAGTTATGACACCCCTAGCACAGATACGCAGTATTTT,CASSYDTPSTDTQYF,.,TRBJ2-3,few,TRBV28
TGTGCCAGCAGCCGCGGAAGGGCCTACGGGCAGTACTTC,CASSRGRAYGQYF,.,TRBJ2-7,.,TRBV4-2
TGTGCCAGCAGCTTAAGGGGACAGGGTGACAGCTACACCTTC,CASSLRGQGDSYTF,TRBD1,TRBJ1-2,many,TRBV7-3
TGCAGTGCTAGTACGGGGGTTGGCTACACCTTC,CSASTGVGYTF,.,TRBJ1-2,.,TRBV20-1
TGTGCCAGCAACCACAGGGAGGGCCACTATGGCTACACCTTC,CASNHREGHYGYTF,.,TRBJ1-2,many,TRBV6-1
TGCAGTGCTAGAGATCGGCTAGCGGGGGGATACTCCTACAATGAGCAGTATTTT,CSARDRLAGGYSYNEQYF,TRBD2,TRBJ2-3,.,TRBV20-1
TGTGCCAGCAGCGAACAGGGGGCGAGAGGAAACACCATATATTTT,CASSEQGARGNTIYF,TRBD1,TRBJ1-3,few,TRBV28
TGTGCCAGCAGCCAGTACAGGGGGCACACCGGGGAGCTGTTTTTT,CASSQYRGHTGELFF,TRBD1,TRBJ2-2,many,TRBV7-9
TGTGCCAGTAGTATTAGGACAGCCCGACCCTATGGCTACACCTTC,CASSIRTARPYGYTF,.,TRBJ1-2,.,TRBV19
TGTGCCAGCTCGAAGGACGTCCTCCACAATGAGCAGTTCTTC,CASSKDVLHNEQFF,.,TRBJ2-1,many,TRBV2
TGCGCCAGCAGCGAGGGACACTTATCCTACGAGCAGTACTTC,CASSEGHLSYEQYF,.,TRBJ2-7,many,TRBV5-1
TGTGCCAGCATGAGACTACCCCACACCGGGGAGCTGTTTTTT,CASMRLPHTGELFF,.,TRBJ2-2,.,TRBV7-3